The clone carrying this TCR beta chain was counted many times. The antigen remains unidentified. At one boundary the junction diverges from the germline segment, which might be a read error. The CDR3 extends over 14 amino acids. Germline values: CDR1 SGHRS, CDR2 YFSETQ. The data were taken from a study of T cell repertoires in cytomegalovirus infection. For the study at large: CMV infection plus the matching HLA type was flagged by public TCR beta signatures. Points from the study as a whole: Adding up the frequency of public TCR beta families identified people who carried CMV plus the relevant HLA.

TCRdb re-analysed the reads in MiXCR, keeping a single row per CDR3 protein. The top ten clones hold around a sixth of a sample with roughly 700,000 distinct CDR3 sequences, around a third of them seen once. This clonotype originated in a human donor in good health (CMV status not recorded). Some clones in this sample may be carry-over from other donors' samples. This specimen consisted of cultured PBMCs, obtained from culture after CMV antigen stimulation. The chain combines TRBV5-1 with TRBJ2-1, with D perhaps TRBD2 (5 bases). The CDR3 DNA sequence: TGTGCCAGCAGCTTAGAGGGCTCCTACAATGAGCAGTTCTTC. Amino acids: CASSLEGSYNEQFF.